Listed here is a single T cell receptor (beta chain). Germline V lookup: CDR1 LGHDT, CDR2 YNNKEL (reference sequence). The length of the CDR3 is 14 residues. Trimming left V 6 bases short and J 3 bases short, with 14 bases between. Each cDNA molecule carried a unique molecular identifier. TCRdb ran MiXCR on the 5' RACE reads and lists one entry per CDR3 protein. This table has more than 45,000 distinct CDR3 sequences, around 12% appearing once. The data belong to a study of early T cells in non-severe SARS-CoV-2 infection. The rearrangement uses TRBV3-1 and TRBJ1-2, with a tentative D call TRBD1 (5 bases). Material for sequencing was whole blood. The origin of this receptor is an adult who was a healthcare worker with PCR-confirmed SARS-CoV-2 infection or an uninfected control (not recorded which). CDR3 amino acids: CASREGTDDYGYTF. The CDR3 DNA follows: TGTGCCAGCAGAGAGGGGACTGACGACTATGGCTACACCTTC.